Shown below are 26 T cell receptor beta chains from a single sample sequenced in a study of OX40 agonist ivuxolimab in advanced cancers. Profiling relied on immunoSEQ multiplex PCR, and the TCRdb table lists in-frame clones only, not all of them. The table has 70,000 to 80,000 clones, approximately 93% seen once. Sequenced here: CD4+ or CD8+ T cells sorted from blood, sampled in a trial of the OX40 agonist ivuxolimab. The receptor source for this set is an adult with an advanced solid tumor such as melanoma, head and neck, liver or kidney cancer.

This sequence joins TRBV5-1 and TRBJ2-7; 8 positions agree with TRBD2. The CDR3 sequence is 15 residues long. CDR1 is SGHRS and CDR2 is YFSETQ in the germline V gene. V was pared by 3 bases and J by 2 bases, with 7 bases of the junction left unmatched. For the CDR3, the DNA is TGCGCCAGCAGCTCTGAGAATAGCGGGGCCTACGAGCAGTACTTC. This gives the protein CASSSENSGAYEQYF.

The chain combines TRBV7-9 with TRBJ1-2, with D tentatively TRBD1 (6 bases). There are 13 residues in the CDR3. V shed 5 bases and J shed 5 bases, with 12 bases lying between them. The germline gives CDR1 SEHNR, CDR2 FQNEAQ (reference sequence). The CDR3 sequence: CASSPLTGYGYTF. The CDR3 DNA reads as TGTGCCAGCAGCCCCCTTACAGGGTATGGCTACACCTTC.

The genes are TRBV27 and TRBJ2-7; tentatively, D is TRBD2 (6 bases). Trimming took off 5 bases at V and 3 bases at J, with 14 bases between the two ends. CDR1 is MNHEY, CDR2 SMNVEV, per germline (reference sequence). This CDR3 contains 14 residues. The CDR3 sequence is CASSPDGTLYEQYF. In DNA, the CDR3 is TGTGCCAGCAGTCCCGACGGGACTCTCTACGAGCAGTACTTC.

The chain joins TRBV5-4 to TRBJ2-7; D is undetermined. This CDR3 comprises 14 residues. Germline V gene sequence: CDR1 SGHNT, CDR2 YYREEE (reference sequence). V was cut by 0 bases and J by 1 base, with 8 bases left in between. CDR3 residues: CASSLVSGSYEQYF. CDR3 coding DNA: TGTGCCAGCAGCTTGGTCTCAGGTTCCTACGAGCAGTACTTC.

The chain recombines TRBV4-1 with TRBJ1-1, with 7 bases that match TRBD1. Per the germline V gene, CDR1 is MGHRA and CDR2 is YSYEKL. V lost 3 bases and J lost 8; bases outside the gene matches: 9. This CDR3 is 14 amino acids long. The CDR3 DNA reads TGCGCCAGCAGCCACCTGACAGGGAATGGAGAAGCTTTCTTT. It codes for CASSHLTGNGEAFF.

CDR3 loop: CASSQDQASAYEQYF. The CDR3 nucleotides are TGCGCCAGCAGCCAAGATCAGGCGAGCGCCTACGAGCAGTACTTC. The chain recombines TRBV4-3 with TRBJ2-5; D unclear. Gene TRBJ2-7 matches the end of the DNA better, so the J call may be wrong. The CDR3 runs to 15 residues. Germline loops: CDR1 LGHNA, CDR2 YSLEER.

The rearrangement uses TRBV4-1 and TRBJ1-1; no firm D call. The V end was cut by 1 base, the J end by 1 base, with 7 bases between. The length of the CDR3 is 14 residues. Germline V CDR1 and CDR2: MGHRA, YSYEKL. The CDR3 region is CASSQVGWNTEAFF. For the CDR3, the DNA is TGCGCCAGCAGCCAAGTAGGGTGGAACACTGAAGCTTTCTTT.

The chain employs TRBV2 and TRBJ1-1, with TRBD1 as a possible D gene (5 bases). The CDR3 has 14 residues. V was clipped by 2 bases and J by 1 base, with 8 bases between them. The germline V gene encodes CDR1 SNHLY and CDR2 FYNNEI. The DNA of the CDR3 is TGTGCCAGCAGTGAAAACGGACAGAACACTGAAGCTTTCTTT. This codes for CASSENGQNTEAFF.

This sequence joins TRBV5-6 and TRBJ1-1; D not certain. The V end was cut by 4 bases, the J end by 3 bases, with 10 bases between. The germline CDR1 and CDR2 sequences are SGHDT and YYEEEE. The CDR3 is 13 residues long. The CDR3 DNA reads TGTGCCAGCAGCCGTCTTATGGACACTGAAGCTTTCTTT. Encoded protein: CASSRLMDTEAFF.

The CDR3 DNA sequence: TGCGCCAGCAGTGATCCTTCGCCCGGGGGCGCGACTGAAGCTTTCTTT. Protein sequence: CASSDPSPGGATEAFF. The chain combines TRBV10-1 with TRBJ1-1, with a possible D match to TRBD1 (6 bases). In germline, CDR1 is WNHNN, CDR2 SYGVQD (reference sequence). The V end was cut by 3 bases, the J end by 5 bases, with 19 bases between. This CDR3 has 16 amino acids.

The CDR3 protein is CASRTRESGNTIYF. CDR3 in DNA: TGTGCCAGTAGGACGCGGGAATCCGGAAACACCATATATTTT. The chain uses TRBV19 and TRBJ1-3; D not certain. Germline V gene lookup returns CDR1 LNHDA and CDR2 SQIVND (reference sequence). The CDR3 runs 14 residues. The ends were cut back, 6 bases at V and 4 bases at J, with 13 bases in the middle.

The chain couples TRBV20-1 to TRBJ2-7; D is unclear. Germline CDR1 is DFQATT and CDR2 is SNEGSKA (reference sequence). The CDR3 length is 10 residues. V lost 6 bases, J lost 7 bases, and 10 bases lay in between. CDR3 loop: CSAPSREQYF. In DNA, the CDR3 is TGCAGTGCCCCCTCGAGAGAGCAGTACTTC.

The rearrangement joins TRBV6-5 to TRBJ2-7; D remains unclear. Trimming stripped 0 bases from V and 3 bases from J, with 6 bases between. The CDR3 is made up of 13 amino acids. Germline CDR1 reads MNHEY; CDR2 reads SVGAGI. As DNA, the CDR3 is TGTGCCAGCAGTTACTCGGACGGCTACGAGCAGTACTTC. It translates to CASSYSDGYEQYF.

The chain recombines TRBV14 with TRBJ2-7; D unclear. V lost 0 bases and J lost 1, with 4 bases in between. CDR1 and CDR2 from the germline V gene are SGHDN and FVKESK. The length of the CDR3 is 13 residues. CDR3 nucleotide sequence: TGTGCCAGCAGCCAAGACGGTTCCTACGAGCAGTACTTC. Encoded protein: CASSQDGSYEQYF.

In this sample, this clone turned up once. The gene calls are TRBV19 and TRBJ2-1, with TRBD2 matching 12 bases. Germline trimming cut 5 bases from V and 8 bases from J; bases unmatched to any gene: 7. CDR1 and CDR2 from the germline V gene are LNHDA and SQIVND (reference sequence). The CDR3 runs to 15 residues. CDR3 in amino acids: CASSSGLAGWDEQFF. The CDR3 DNA reads TGTGCCAGTAGTTCCGGACTAGCGGGATGGGATGAGCAGTTCTTC.

The rearrangement joins TRBV19 to TRBJ2-7; 7 nucleotides align to TRBD1. There are 14 residues in the CDR3. The ends lost 1 base at V and 5 bases at J; junction bases unmatched: 5. The V gene's germline CDR1 is LNHDA and CDR2 SQIVND (reference sequence). CDR3 in amino acids: CASSIAHDRDEQYF. In nucleotides, the CDR3 is TGTGCCAGTAGTATAGCTCACGACAGGGACGAGCAGTACTTC.

This clone was recorded only once. The chain couples TRBV10-1 to TRBJ2-3; D gene ambiguous. V shed 5 bases and J shed 2 bases, with 8 bases lying between them. The CDR3 has 13 residues. Germline V gene sequence: CDR1 WNHNN, CDR2 SYGVQD (reference sequence). CDR3 residues: CASSLGSTDTQYF. The CDR3 bases are TGCGCCAGCAGTCTCGGGTCCACAGATACGCAGTATTTT.

The chain uses TRBV28 and TRBJ2-7, with TRBD2 as a possible D gene (5 bases). The CDR3 runs to 13 residues. V lost 5 bases to trimming and J lost 3 bases, with 11 bases between them. CDR1 is MDHEN, CDR2 SYDVKM, per germline. The CDR3 is CASSPQEGYEQYF. CDR3 nucleotides: TGTGCCAGCAGTCCCCAAGAGGGCTACGAGCAGTACTTC.

This sequence joins TRBV7-6 and TRBJ1-2; D is possibly TRBD1 (5 bases). V was trimmed by 4 bases and J by 5 bases, leaving 8 bases between them. This CDR3 comprises 12 residues. Germline assignment: CDR1 SGHVS and CDR2 FNYEAQ. As DNA, the CDR3 is TGTGCCAGCAGCTCCGACAGATATGGCTACACCTTC. Its translation: CASSSDRYGYTF.

The chain uses TRBV27 and TRBJ2-7; D ambiguous. The CDR3 contains 17 residues. The ends were cut back, 2 bases at V and 0 bases at J, with 17 bases in the middle. CDR1 MNHEY and CDR2 SMNVEV come from the germline V gene (reference sequence). The CDR3 sequence: CASSLLGPHGTSYEQYF. The DNA of the CDR3 is TGTGCCAGCAGTTTACTAGGGCCCCACGGAACCTCCTACGAGCAGTACTTC.

The chain recombines TRBV2 with TRBJ1-1; D uncertain. The CDR3 spans 13 residues. Trimming stripped 4 bases from V and 1 base from J, with 7 bases between. Germline-derived CDR1 and CDR2 are SNHLY and FYNNEI. In DNA form, the CDR3 reads TGTGCCAGCAGTGGGCCCGGGAACACTGAAGCTTTCTTT. As protein: CASSGPGNTEAFF.

This chain connects TRBV28 to TRBJ1-6, with 7 positions matching TRBD1. V shed 5 bases, J shed 4 bases, and the junction held 5 bases outside the gene matches. This CDR3 comprises 15 residues. Germline lookup yields CDR1 MDHEN and CDR2 SYDVKM. The CDR3 DNA is TGTGCCAGCAGTCCCGGGACAGAATATAATTCACCCCTCCACTTT. Translated, it gives CASSPGTEYNSPLHF.

The J gene is TRBJ1-1, the V gene TRBV6-5; TRBD1 might be the D (5 bases). The germline CDR1 and CDR2 sequences are MNHEY and SVGAGI. The CDR3 length is 13 residues. Trimming left V 6 bases short and J 4 bases short, with 12 bases between. CDR3 residues: CASRGEWSTEAFF. The CDR3 region has the DNA TGTGCCAGCAGGGGGGAATGGAGCACTGAAGCTTTCTTT.

The chain employs TRBV5-6 and TRBJ1-2; a weak D match, TRBD1 (5 bases). CDR1 SGHDT and CDR2 YYEEEE come from the germline V gene. The CDR3 has 17 residues. With 2 bases removed from V and 2 bases from J, the gap between germline ends came to 19 bases. The CDR3 here is CASSFPEKTAQNYGYTF. The DNA for the CDR3 is TGTGCCAGCAGCTTTCCTGAGAAGACAGCACAAAACTATGGCTACACCTTC.

The CDR3 region is CASSSTSGSKNEQFF. In nucleotides, the CDR3 is TGTGCCAGCAGCTCGACTAGCGGGAGTAAGAATGAGCAGTTCTTC. The V gene is TRBV7-3, the J gene TRBJ2-1; TRBD2 agrees at 12 bases. Per germline, CDR1 SGHTA and CDR2 FQGTGA. V shed 4 bases and J 7 bases; nucleotides not matched to a gene: 5. The CDR3 loop spans 15 amino acids.

The chain is built from TRBV4-1 and TRBJ2-1; a possible D gene is TRBD2 (7 bases). Germline CDR1 reads MGHRA; CDR2 reads YSYEKL. V was shortened by 0 bases and J by 6 bases, with 15 bases between the two germline ends. The CDR3 has 16 residues. The CDR3 DNA reads TGCGCCAGCAGCCAAGATTCAGGTGGGGGGGCCAATGAGCAGTTCTTC. As protein: CASSQDSGGGANEQFF.